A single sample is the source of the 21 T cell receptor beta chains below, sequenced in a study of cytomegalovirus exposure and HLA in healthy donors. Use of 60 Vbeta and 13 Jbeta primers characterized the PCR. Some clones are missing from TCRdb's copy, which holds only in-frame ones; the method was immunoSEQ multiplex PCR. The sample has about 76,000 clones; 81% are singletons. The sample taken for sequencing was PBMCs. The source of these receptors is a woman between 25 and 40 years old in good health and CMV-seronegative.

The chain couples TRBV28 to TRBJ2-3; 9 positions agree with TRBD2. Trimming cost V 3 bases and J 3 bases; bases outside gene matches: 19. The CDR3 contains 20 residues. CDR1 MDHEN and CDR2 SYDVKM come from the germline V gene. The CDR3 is CASSFPPGWVGTSKTDTQYF. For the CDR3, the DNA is TGTGCCAGCAGTTTTCCCCCCGGGTGGGTGGGGACTAGCAAAACAGATACGCAGTATTTT.

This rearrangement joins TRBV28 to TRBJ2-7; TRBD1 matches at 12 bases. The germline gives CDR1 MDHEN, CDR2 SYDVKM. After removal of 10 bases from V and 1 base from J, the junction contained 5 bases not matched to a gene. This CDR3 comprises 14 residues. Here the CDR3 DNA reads TGTGCCACCCGGGACAGGGGGCGATCCTACGAGCAGTACTTC. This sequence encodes CATRDRGRSYEQYF.

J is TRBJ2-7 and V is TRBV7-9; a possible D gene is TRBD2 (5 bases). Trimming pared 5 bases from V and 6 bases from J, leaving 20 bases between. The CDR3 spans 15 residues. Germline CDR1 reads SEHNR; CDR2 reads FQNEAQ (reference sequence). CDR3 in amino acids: CASSRDGGIVGEQYF. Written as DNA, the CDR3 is TGTGCCAGCAGCCGCGACGGAGGAATTGTTGGCGAGCAGTACTTC.

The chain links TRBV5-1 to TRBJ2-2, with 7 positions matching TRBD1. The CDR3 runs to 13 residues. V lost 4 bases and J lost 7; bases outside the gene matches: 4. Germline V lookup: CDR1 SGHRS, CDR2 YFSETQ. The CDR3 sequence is CASSPGQVGELFF. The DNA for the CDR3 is TGCGCCAGCAGCCCCGGACAGGTCGGGGAGCTGTTTTTT.

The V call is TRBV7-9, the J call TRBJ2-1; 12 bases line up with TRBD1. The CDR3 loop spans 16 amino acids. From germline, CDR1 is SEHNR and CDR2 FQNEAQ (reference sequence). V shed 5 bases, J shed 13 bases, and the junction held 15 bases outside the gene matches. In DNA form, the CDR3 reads TGTGCCAGCAGCCCCTCCGGGACAGGGGGCCGGGGATCCCAGTTCTTC. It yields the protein CASSPSGTGGRGSQFF.

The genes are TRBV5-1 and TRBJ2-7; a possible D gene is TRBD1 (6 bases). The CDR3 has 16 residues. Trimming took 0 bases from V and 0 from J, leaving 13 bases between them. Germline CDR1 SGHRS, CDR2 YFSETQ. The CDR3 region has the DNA TGCGCCAGCAGCTTGGCCGGTGGGGGCGTCTCCTACGAGCAGTACTTC. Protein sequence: CASSLAGGGVSYEQYF.

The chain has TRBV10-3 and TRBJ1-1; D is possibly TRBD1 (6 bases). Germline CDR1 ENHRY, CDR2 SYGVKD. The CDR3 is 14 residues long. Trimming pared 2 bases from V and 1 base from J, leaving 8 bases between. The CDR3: CAISEGQTNTEAFF. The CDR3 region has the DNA TGTGCCATCAGTGAGGGACAGACGAACACTGAAGCTTTCTTT.

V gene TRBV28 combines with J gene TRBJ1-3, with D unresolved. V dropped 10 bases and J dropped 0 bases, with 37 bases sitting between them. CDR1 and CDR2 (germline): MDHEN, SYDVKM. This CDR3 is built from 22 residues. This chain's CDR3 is CATNRAGWAPANFVDSGNTIYF. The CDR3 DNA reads TGTGCCACCAATAGGGCGGGTTGGGCACCCGCAAACTTCGTCGACTCTGGAAACACCATATATTTT.

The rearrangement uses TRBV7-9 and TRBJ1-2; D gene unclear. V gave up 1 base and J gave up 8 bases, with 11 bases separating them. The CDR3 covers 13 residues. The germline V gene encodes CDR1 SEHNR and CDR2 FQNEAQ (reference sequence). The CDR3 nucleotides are TGTGCCAGCAGCTTAGGAGCTTATCAAGGCTACACCTTC. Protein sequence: CASSLGAYQGYTF.

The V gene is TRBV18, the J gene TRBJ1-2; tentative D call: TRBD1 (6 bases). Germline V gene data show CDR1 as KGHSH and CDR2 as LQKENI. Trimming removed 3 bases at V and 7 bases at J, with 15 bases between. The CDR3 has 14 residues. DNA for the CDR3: TGTGCCAGCTCACCCCCCGGGACAATTCCTGGCTACACCTTC. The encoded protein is CASSPPGTIPGYTF.

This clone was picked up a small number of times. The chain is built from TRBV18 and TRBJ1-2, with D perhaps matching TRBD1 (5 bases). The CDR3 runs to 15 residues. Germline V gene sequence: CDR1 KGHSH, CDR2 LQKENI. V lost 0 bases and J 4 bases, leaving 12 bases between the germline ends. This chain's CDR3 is CASSPPDTYIYGYTF. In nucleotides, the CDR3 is TGTGCCAGCTCACCACCGGACACCTACATCTATGGCTACACCTTC.

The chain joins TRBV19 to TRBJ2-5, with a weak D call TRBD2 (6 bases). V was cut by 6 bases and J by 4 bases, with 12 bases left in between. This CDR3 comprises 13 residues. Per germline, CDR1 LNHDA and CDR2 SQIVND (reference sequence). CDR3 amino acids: CASSGSAVETQYF. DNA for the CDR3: TGTGCCAGTAGCGGGAGTGCCGTAGAGACCCAGTACTTC.

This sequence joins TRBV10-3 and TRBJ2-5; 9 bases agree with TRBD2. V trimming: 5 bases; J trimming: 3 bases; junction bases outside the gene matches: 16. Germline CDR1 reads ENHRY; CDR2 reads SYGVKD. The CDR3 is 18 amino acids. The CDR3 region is CAISPRVVQREAKETQYF. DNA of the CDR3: TGTGCCATCAGTCCCCGGGTCGTTCAGCGGGAGGCTAAAGAGACCCAGTACTTC.

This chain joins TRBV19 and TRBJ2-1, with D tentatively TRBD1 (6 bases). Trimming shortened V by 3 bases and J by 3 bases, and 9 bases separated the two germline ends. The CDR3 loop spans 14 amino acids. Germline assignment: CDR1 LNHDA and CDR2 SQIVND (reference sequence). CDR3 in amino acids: CASSMGRGYNEQFF. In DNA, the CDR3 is TGTGCCAGTAGTATGGGCAGGGGCTACAATGAGCAGTTCTTC.

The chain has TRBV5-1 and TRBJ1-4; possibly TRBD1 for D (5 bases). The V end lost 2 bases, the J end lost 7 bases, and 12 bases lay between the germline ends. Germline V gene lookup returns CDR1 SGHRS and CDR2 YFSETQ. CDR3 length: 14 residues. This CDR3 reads CASSLQVAGEKLFF. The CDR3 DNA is TGCGCCAGCAGCTTACAGGTAGCAGGTGAAAAACTGTTTTTT.

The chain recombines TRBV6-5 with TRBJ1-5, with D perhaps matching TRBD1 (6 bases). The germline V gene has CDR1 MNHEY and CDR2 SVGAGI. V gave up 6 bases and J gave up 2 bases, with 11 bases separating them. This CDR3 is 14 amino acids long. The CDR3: CASRSPGGNQPQHF. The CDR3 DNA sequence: TGTGCCAGCAGATCCCCAGGGGGCAATCAGCCCCAGCATTTT.

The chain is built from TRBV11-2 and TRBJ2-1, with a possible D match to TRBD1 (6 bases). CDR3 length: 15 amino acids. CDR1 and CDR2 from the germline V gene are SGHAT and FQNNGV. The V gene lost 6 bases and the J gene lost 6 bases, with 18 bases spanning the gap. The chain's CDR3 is CASSHGQSSFNEQFF. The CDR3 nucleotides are TGTGCCAGCAGTCACGGACAGAGTTCTTTCAATGAGCAGTTCTTC.

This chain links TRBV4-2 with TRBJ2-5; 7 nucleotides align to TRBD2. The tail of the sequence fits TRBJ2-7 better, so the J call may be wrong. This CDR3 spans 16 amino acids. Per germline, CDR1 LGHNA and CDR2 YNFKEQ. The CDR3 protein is CASSQDVGLAVYEQYF. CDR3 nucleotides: TGTGCCAGCAGCCAAGATGTGGGCCTAGCGGTCTACGAGCAGTACTTC.

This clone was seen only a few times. The DNA of the CDR3 is TGTGCCATCAGAGGGGATAGGTACGAGCAGTACTTC. Residues: CAIRGDRYEQYF. The chain recombines TRBV10-3 with TRBJ2-7; weak D call: TRBD1 (5 bases). The CDR3 is 12 amino acids. Germline CDR1 is ENHRY and CDR2 is SYGVKD. V was cut by 6 bases and J by 4 bases, with 10 bases left in between.

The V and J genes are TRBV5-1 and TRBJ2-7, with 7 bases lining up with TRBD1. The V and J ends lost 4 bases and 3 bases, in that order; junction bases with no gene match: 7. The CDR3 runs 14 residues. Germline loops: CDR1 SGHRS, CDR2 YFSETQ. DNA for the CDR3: TGCGCCAGCAGCCTGGGACAGACCCGCTACGAGCAGTACTTC. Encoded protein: CASSLGQTRYEQYF.

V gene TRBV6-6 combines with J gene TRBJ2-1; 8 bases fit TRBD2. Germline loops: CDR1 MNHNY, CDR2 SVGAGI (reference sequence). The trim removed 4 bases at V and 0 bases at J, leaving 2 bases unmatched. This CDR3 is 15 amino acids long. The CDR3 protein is CASSSSGSSYNEQFF. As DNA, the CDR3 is TGTGCCAGCAGTTCAAGCGGGAGCTCCTACAATGAGCAGTTCTTC.